The 20 T cell receptor beta chains listed next were all sequenced from one sample in a study of CD8 T cells in ankylosing spondylitis. TCRdb processed the 5' RACE reads anew with MiXCR; each CDR3 protein has one entry. The sample lists 200,000 to 300,000 distinct CDR3 sequences; around 25% were seen once. The sequencing sample was made of blood, either unsorted or a sorted T cell fraction (not recorded which). The source is a male donor with ankylosing spondylitis or in good health (not recorded which).

This clonotype was seen ten or more times. The chain is built from TRBV18 and TRBJ1-1; 9 bases align to TRBD1. Per the germline V gene, CDR1 is KGHSH and CDR2 is LQKENI. This CDR3 contains 13 residues. The V gene end was trimmed by 6 bases and the J gene end by 3 bases; junction bases not matched to a gene: 2. The CDR3 DNA reads TGTGCCAGCTCGCGGACAGGGGACACTGAAGCTTTCTTT. Its translation is CASSRTGDTEAFF. The full variable domain, rest sourced from reference TRBV18 and TRBJ1-1, is NAGVMQNPRHLVRRRGQEARLRCSPMKGHSHVYWYRQLPEEGLKFMVYLQKENIIDESGMPKERFSAEFPKEGPSILRIQQVVRGDSAAYFCASSRTGDTEAFFGQGTRLTVV.

This clonotype was counted a single time. A read error may explain this, as a much larger clone is one base away. The genes are TRBV20-1 and TRBJ2-3; perhaps TRBD2 as D (7 bases). The CDR3 extends over 16 amino acids. Germline loops: CDR1 DFQATT, CDR2 SNEGSKA (reference sequence). The CDR3 DNA follows: TGCTGTGCTAGAGATCTCCTGAGGGGGGGATCAGATACGCAGTATTTT. Protein product: CCARDLLRGGSDTQYF.

This clonotype was found a few times. The chain is built from TRBV6-1 and TRBJ2-7, with a possible D match to TRBD1 (7 bases). The V end lost 3 bases, the J end lost 2 bases, and 17 bases lay between the germline ends. The CDR3 runs 16 residues. Per germline, CDR1 MNHNS and CDR2 SASEGT. The DNA of the CDR3 is TGTGCCAGCAGTGATAAGGGGGGACAGAGAACCTACGAGCAGTACTTC. Residues: CASSDKGGQRTYEQYF.

The J gene is TRBJ1-1, the V gene TRBV28; no clear D. Germline assignment: CDR1 MDHEN and CDR2 SYDVKM. CDR3 length: 15 amino acids. V was clipped by 4 bases and J by 0 bases, with 12 bases between them. CDR3 bases: TGTGCCAGCAGTTCGACGGCGACGGTGAACACTGAAGCTTTCTTT. Encoded protein: CASSSTATVNTEAFF.

This chain uses TRBV6-5 with TRBJ2-7; the match to TRBD2 covers 11 bases. The ends lost 8 bases at V and 3 bases at J; junction bases unmatched: 0. In germline, CDR1 is MNHEY, CDR2 SVGAGI. This CDR3 has 12 amino acids. This CDR3 is CASGTSGYEQYF. The CDR3 bases are TGTGCCAGCGGGACTAGCGGCTACGAGCAGTACTTC.

The rearrangement uses TRBV12-3 or TRBV12-4 and TRBJ2-7; 8 bases map to TRBD1. Germline trimming cut 5 bases from V and 6 bases from J; bases unmatched to any gene: 15. This CDR3 is 16 amino acids long. CDR3 region: CASSPRTGWKGSEQYF. CDR3 coding DNA: TGTGCCAGCAGTCCCCGGACAGGGTGGAAAGGAAGCGAGCAGTACTTC.

The table lists this clonotype with many counts. The chain joins TRBV6-4 to TRBJ2-2; 9 bases match TRBD1. This CDR3 has 19 residues. The junction had 16 bases not matched to a gene; V was cut back by 6 bases and J by 2 bases. Germline V gene sequence: CDR1 MRHNA, CDR2 SNTAGT. Here the CDR3 DNA reads TGTGCCAGCAGACGACTTAATAGCAACAGGGGGCGAAACACCGGGGAGCTGTTTTTT. Translating it yields CASRRLNSNRGRNTGELFF.

Concerning this clonotype itself: One junction end does not reproduce the germline sequence, and a read error may be involved. The chain couples TRBV20-1 to TRBJ2-5; possibly TRBD1 or TRBD2 for D (5 bases each). The CDR3 totals 17 residues. From germline, CDR1 is DFQATT and CDR2 SNEGSKA (reference sequence). The CDR3 sequence: CCARDPRTGTRSGTQYF. CDR3 nucleotide sequence: TGCTGTGCTAGAGATCCCCGTACCGGGACCCGATCGGGGACCCAGTACTTC.

This clonotype has just a few counts. The genes are TRBV12-3 or TRBV12-4 and TRBJ2-5, with unresolved D. This CDR3 has 13 amino acids. Trimming left V 3 bases short and J 2 bases short, with 7 bases between. CDR3 protein: CASSFSQQETQYF. The CDR3 DNA reads TGTGCCAGCAGTTTCAGCCAGCAAGAGACCCAGTACTTC.

This chain uses TRBV27 with TRBJ2-2; no clear D. The ends were cut back, 4 bases at V and 8 bases at J, with 11 bases in the middle. Germline V gives CDR1 MNHEY, CDR2 SMNVEV (reference sequence). This CDR3 contains 13 residues. CDR3 bases: TGTGCCAGCAGTTCGGACCCTTGGGGGGAGCTGTTTTTT. This translates into CASSSDPWGELFF.

J is TRBJ2-2 and V is TRBV12-3 or TRBV12-4; TRBD2 matches 12 bases. V dropped 1 base and J dropped 3; count of bases not matched to a gene: 6. The CDR3 runs 18 residues. The CDR3: CASSLDWTSGDDTGELFF. The CDR3 bases are TGTGCCAGCAGTTTAGATTGGACTAGCGGGGACGACACCGGGGAGCTGTTTTTT.

The chain combines TRBV27 with TRBJ1-4, with D perhaps TRBD1 (6 bases). The ends were cut back, 6 bases at V and 7 bases at J, with 18 bases in the middle. This CDR3 contains 15 residues. Germline V gene data show CDR1 as MNHEY and CDR2 as SMNVEV (reference sequence). The CDR3 region is CASSPTYQGGEKLFF. The CDR3 DNA reads as TGTGCCAGCAGCCCGACCTATCAAGGGGGTGAAAAACTGTTTTTT.

The chain carries TRBV20-1 and TRBJ2-3; a possible D gene is TRBD2 (6 bases). V was trimmed by 6 bases and J by 5 bases, leaving 18 bases between them. From germline, CDR1 is DFQATT and CDR2 SNEGSKA (reference sequence). This CDR3 comprises 14 residues. The CDR3 coding sequence is TGCAGTGCCCCTTACGGGGGAAACGGAGATACGCAGTATTTT. Its translation is CSAPYGGNGDTQYF.

This clonotype was recorded at least ten times. This rearrangement joins TRBV7-9 to TRBJ2-3; D unresolved. The CDR3 has 11 residues. Germline V gene data show CDR1 as SEHNR and CDR2 as FQNEAQ (reference sequence). V lost 5 bases to trimming and J lost 5 bases, with 5 bases between them. CDR3: CASSARDTQYF. The CDR3 coding sequence is TGTGCCAGCAGCGCGAGAGATACGCAGTATTTT.

This clonotype was detected ten times or more. V and J are TRBV29-1 and TRBJ1-1; 9 nucleotides align to TRBD1. The V gene's germline CDR1 is SQVTM and CDR2 ANQGSEA. The CDR3 totals 12 residues. J was trimmed by 6 bases and V by 6 bases; bases with no gene match: 5. DNA of the CDR3: TGCAGCGTGGGGACAGGGATCGCTGAAGCTTTCTTT. Translating gives CSVGTGIAEAFF.

In this sample, this clonotype turned up many times. The chain has TRBV5-1 and TRBJ2-1, with TRBD2 as a possible D gene (6 bases). The V end lost 2 bases, the J end lost 4 bases, and 10 bases lay between the germline ends. CDR3 length: 14 amino acids. CDR1 and CDR2 (germline): SGHRS, YFSETQ. The DNA of the CDR3 is TGCGCCAGCAGCTTTGGGACTGGGTACAATGAGCAGTTCTTC. As protein: CASSFGTGYNEQFF.

This clonotype occurred many times. The chain recombines TRBV5-1 with TRBJ2-5; weak D call: TRBD1 (7 bases). V was shortened by 1 base and J by 4 bases, with 11 bases between the two germline ends. CDR3 length: 14 amino acids. Germline CDR1 reads SGHRS; CDR2 reads YFSETQ. The CDR3 nucleotides are TGCGCCAGCAGCTTGCAGGGGGGAGGAGAGACCCAGTACTTC. It is translated as CASSLQGGGETQYF. Supplemented by reference TRBV5-1 and TRBJ2-5, the full variable domain reads KAGVTQTPRYLIKTRGQQVTLSCSPISGHRSVSWYQQTPGQGLQFLFEYFSETQRNKGNFPGRFSGRQFSNSRSEMNVSTLELGDSALYLCASSLQGGGETQYFGPGTRLLVL.

The rearrangement joins TRBV29-1 to TRBJ2-3; a possible D gene is TRBD2 (6 bases). The CDR3 has 14 residues. The V gene lost 6 bases and the J gene lost 6 bases, with 19 bases spanning the gap. CDR1 is SQVTM and CDR2 is ANQGSEA in the germline V gene. The CDR3 spells CSVHRDSDQDTQYF. The CDR3 nucleotides read TGCAGCGTCCACCGGGACTCCGACCAGGATACGCAGTATTTT.

The chain uses TRBV10-2 and TRBJ2-5, with D unclear. The CDR3 contains 15 residues. Trimming took off 8 bases at V and 4 bases at J, with 20 bases between the two ends. The germline V gene has CDR1 WSHSY and CDR2 SAAADI. Written as DNA, the CDR3 is TGCGCCAGCGGCTCCGGGCCCCAAAGCCGAGAGACCCAGTACTTC. Its protein product is CASGSGPQSRETQYF.

The table lists this clonotype with a count of one. The chain joins TRBV18 to TRBJ2-3; D may match TRBD1 or TRBD2 (5 bases each). This CDR3 is 13 amino acids long. Trimming removed 4 bases from V and 13 bases from J, with 18 bases in between. Germline CDR1 is KGHSH and CDR2 is LQKENI. CDR3 region: CASSLGRDLLEYF. The CDR3 DNA reads as TGTGCCAGCTCACTTGGCAGGGACCTTCTAGAGTATTTT. Full variable domain (missing parts from reference TRBV18 and TRBJ2-3): NAGVMQNPRHLVRRRGQEARLRCSPMKGHSHVYWYRQLPEEGLKFMVYLQKENIIDESGMPKERFSAEFPKEGPSILRIQQVVRGDSAAYFCASSLGRDLLEYFGPGTRLTVL.